This T cell receptor beta chain originates from a study of cytomegalovirus exposure and HLA in healthy donors. Study observations and caveats: Presence/absence analysis assumed near-uniform sequencing depth across donors. Previous analysis showed most TCR beta V segments were productive about 87% or about 30% of the time. Some V segments, TRBV6-2 and TRBV6-3 among them, were indistinguishable and were therefore excluded.

Trimming shortened V by 3 bases and J by 5 bases, and 8 bases separated the two germline ends. The CDR3 runs 12 residues. Germline CDR1 reads SGDLS; CDR2 reads YYNGEE. This clone has just a few counts. The antigen is undetermined. Other DNA sequences in the sample encode the same CDR3. The PCR made use of 60 Vbeta and 13 Jbeta primers. Produced via immunoSEQ multiplex PCR; TCRdb's table is partial and in-frame only. Of fewer than 200,000 clones in the sample, roughly 80% were seen once. The sequenced sample was PBMCs. The sequence derives from a male donor in good health and CMV-seronegative. The chain uses TRBV9 and TRBJ1-1; D remains ambiguous. CDR3 nucleotide sequence: TGTGCCAGCAGCGCCAGTGGTACTGAAGCTTTCTTT. Its protein is CASSASGTEAFF. Complete variable domain (other parts from reference TRBV9 and TRBJ1-1): DSGVTQTPKHLITATGQRVTLRCSPRSGDLSVYWYQQSLDQGLQFLIQYYNGEERAKGNILERFSAQQFPDLHSELNLSSLELGDSALYFCASSASGTEAFFGQGTRLTVV.